This TCR beta chain was captured in a study of T cell repertoires in cytomegalovirus infection. In the study overall: Indications of both CMV infection and matching HLA type were provided by public TCR beta signatures. General observations from the study: Within the response measured ex vivo, HLA-C-restricted CMV-specific TCR beta clonotypes were dominant.

The CDR3 runs 16 residues. The germline V and J ends were trimmed by 2 bases and 3 bases, with 20 bases remaining between them. Germline V gene lookup returns CDR1 DFQATT and CDR2 SNEGSKA (reference sequence). TCRdb used MiXCR to reprocess the reads, holding one entry per CDR3 protein. The sample consists of 500,000 or so distinct CDR3 sequences, 16% of them appearing once. This clonotype was recorded many times. Its antigen is not known. This sequence originates from a human donor in good health (CMV status not recorded). Some clones in this sample may be carry-over from other donors' samples. V is TRBV20-1 and J is TRBJ2-7; D remains unclear. The sample was CD8+ T cells from PBMCs. In DNA, the CDR3 is TGCAGTGCTAGATCCACCGGGTCCACGCGGAACTACGAGCAGTACTTC. As protein: CSARSTGSTRNYEQYF.